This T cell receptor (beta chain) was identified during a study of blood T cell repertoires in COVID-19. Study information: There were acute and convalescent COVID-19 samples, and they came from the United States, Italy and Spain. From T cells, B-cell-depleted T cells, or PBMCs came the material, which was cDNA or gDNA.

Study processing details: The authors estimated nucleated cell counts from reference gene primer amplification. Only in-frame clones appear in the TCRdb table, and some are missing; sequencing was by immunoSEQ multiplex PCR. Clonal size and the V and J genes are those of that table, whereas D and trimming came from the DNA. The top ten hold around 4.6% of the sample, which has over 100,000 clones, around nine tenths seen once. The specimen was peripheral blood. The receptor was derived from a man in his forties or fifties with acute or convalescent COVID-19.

The chain's CDR3 is CAWSPDRGFYEQYF. CDR3 in DNA: TGTGCCTGGAGCCCCGACAGGGGGTTTTACGAGCAGTACTTC. The chain carries TRBV30 and TRBJ2-7, with TRBD1 matching 9 bases. J was trimmed by 4 bases and V by 3 bases; bases with no gene match: 7. CDR3 size: 14 residues. Germline V gives CDR1 GTSNPN, CDR2 SVGIG (reference sequence).